This passage covers 22 T cell receptor beta chains from one sample sequenced in a study of T cell responses to AZD1222 COVID-19 vaccine (dated by TCRdb to the early 2020s). The library was made by the immunoSEQ multiplex PCR assay. The table comes from immuneACCESS by way of TCRdb, which keeps in-frame sequences with V and J called. Part of the clones is missing from these tables; in studies checked, under half for an unresolved V gene and the rest for unknown reasons. The sample table shows over 100,000 clones, and over 75% are seen once. 3% to 4% of the sample is in the top ten clones. The time point label, as the study defines it: baseline before first vaccination. The input for sequencing was peripheral blood, taken on day 0 of AZD1222 vaccination. The receptors were sampled from an adult in good health.

The J gene is TRBJ2-2, the V gene TRBV20-1, with D tentatively TRBD1 (5 bases). Trimming took off 3 bases at V and 5 bases at J, with 10 bases between the two ends. The germline V gene has CDR1 DFQATT and CDR2 SNEGSKA (reference sequence). The CDR3 is made up of 13 amino acids. CDR3 bases: TGCAGTGCTAGTCCAGGGTATACCGGGGAGCTGTTTTTT. This gives the protein CSASPGYTGELFF.

V gene TRBV9 combines with J gene TRBJ1-6, with D possibly TRBD1 on 6 matching bases. The CDR3 length is 16 residues. V dropped 0 bases and J dropped 8 bases, with 15 bases sitting between them. CDR1 is SGDLS, CDR2 YYNGEE, per germline. The DNA of the CDR3 is TGTGCCAGCAGCGTAGCTATGACAGGCTCTGATTCACCCCTCCACTTT. Translation gives CASSVAMTGSDSPLHF.

The rearrangement joins TRBV5-1 to TRBJ2-7; no clear D. CDR3 length: 15 amino acids. V shed 4 bases and J shed 2 bases, with 16 bases lying between them. The germline gives CDR1 SGHRS, CDR2 YFSETQ. In DNA form, the CDR3 reads TGCGCCAGCAGCATACCCCGGACCGAGCCCTACGAGCAGTACTTC. Protein: CASSIPRTEPYEQYF. Together with reference TRBV5-1 and TRBJ2-7, the CDR3 gives the full variable domain: KAGVTQTPRYLIKTRGQQVTLSCSPISGHRSVSWYQQTPGQGLQFLFEYFSETQRNKGNFPGRFSGRQFSNSRSEMNVSTLELGDSALYLCASSIPRTEPYEQYFGPGTRLTVT.

The chain employs TRBV9 and TRBJ1-2; D may be TRBD1 (6 bases). V lost 0 bases, J lost 6 bases, and 9 bases lay in between. Germline CDR1 is SGDLS and CDR2 is YYNGEE. This CDR3 region has 13 residues. The CDR3 is CASSVGAGDGYTF. CDR3 nucleotides: TGTGCCAGCAGCGTAGGGGCAGGGGATGGCTACACCTTC.

This chain connects TRBV7-2 to TRBJ1-2, with 12 bases identical to TRBD1. V gave up 4 bases and J gave up 4 bases; unmatched junction bases: 4. The CDR3 is 15 amino acids. Germline-derived CDR1 and CDR2 are SGHTA and FQGNSA. The CDR3 region has the DNA TGTGCCAGCAGCTCGGGGGACAGGGGGCCCTATGGCTACACCTTC. Its protein product is CASSSGDRGPYGYTF.

This chain links TRBV18 with TRBJ1-1; TRBD1 matches 10 bases. Germline V gene sequence: CDR1 KGHSH, CDR2 LQKENI. Losses at the gene ends were 4 bases for V and 7 bases for J; bases not matched to a gene: 12. The CDR3 covers 16 residues. CDR3 residues: CASSLRDRGYGIEAFF. The CDR3 DNA follows: TGTGCCAGCTCACTTAGGGACAGGGGATATGGGATTGAAGCTTTCTTT.

The chain joins TRBV27 to TRBJ1-6, with D perhaps matching TRBD1 (6 bases). This CDR3 has 16 residues. The germline V gene has CDR1 MNHEY and CDR2 SMNVEV (reference sequence). Between the trimmed V and J ends, which lost 3 bases and 10 bases, there was a span of 19 bases. CDR3 nucleotide sequence: TGTGCCAGCAGTTTTCAGGGGTCCAACTTAGGGTCACCCCTCCACTTT. This codes for CASSFQGSNLGSPLHF.

CDR3 amino acids: CATSRTTGAISPLHF. Here the CDR3 DNA reads TGTGCCACCAGCAGAACGACAGGGGCCATTTCACCCCTCCACTTT. This chain uses TRBV15 with TRBJ1-6; 8 nucleotides match TRBD1. Trimming cost V 2 bases and J 9 bases; bases outside gene matches: 6. The CDR3 sequence is 15 residues long. Germline values: CDR1 LNHNV, CDR2 YYDKDF (reference sequence).

This chain's CDR3 is CASSAIVGRTSYNEQFF. The CDR3 nucleotides are TGTGCCAGCAGTGCTATAGTAGGCAGGACCTCCTACAATGAGCAGTTCTTC. The rearrangement uses TRBV6-1 and TRBJ2-1; D gene unclear. The CDR3 is 17 residues long. V lost 4 bases and J lost 0, with 16 bases in between. Germline CDR1 is MNHNS and CDR2 is SASEGT.

The V and J genes are TRBV2 and TRBJ2-3; 7 bases fit TRBD1. The CDR3 runs to 15 residues. Germline-derived CDR1 and CDR2 are SNHLY and FYNNEI. The V gene end was trimmed by 8 bases and the J gene end by 6 bases; junction bases not matched to a gene: 14. In DNA, the CDR3 is TGTGCCAGCGTCGACAGGGAAGACCGGTCCGATACGCAGTATTTT. It encodes CASVDREDRSDTQYF.

The chain links TRBV19 to TRBJ2-7; TRBD1 agrees at 9 bases. V lost 3 bases, J lost 2 bases, and 2 bases stayed unmatched. This CDR3 contains 14 residues. Germline V lookup: CDR1 LNHDA, CDR2 SQIVND (reference sequence). In DNA form, the CDR3 reads TGTGCCAGTAGTATGGGGACAGGGACCTACGAGCAGTACTTC. It yields the protein CASSMGTGTYEQYF.

The chain links TRBV7-9 to TRBJ1-2; D remains unclear. Trimming shortened V by 1 base and J by 4 bases, and 10 bases separated the two germline ends. The CDR3 covers 14 residues. The germline V gene has CDR1 SEHNR and CDR2 FQNEAQ (reference sequence). The CDR3 DNA reads as TGTGCCAGCAGCTTAGTTCAGGTCTCCTATGGCTACACCTTC. It codes for CASSLVQVSYGYTF.

J is TRBJ2-2 and V is TRBV10-1; D is unclear. Germline V gives CDR1 WNHNN, CDR2 SYGVQD (reference sequence). The CDR3 runs 15 residues. The V gene lost 4 bases and the J gene lost 1 base, with 10 bases spanning the gap. CDR3 nucleotides: TGCGCCAGCAGTGGGTCAGCCGGGAACACCGGGGAGCTGTTTTTT. Translation gives CASSGSAGNTGELFF.

In this sample, this clone turned up once. This sequence joins TRBV27 and TRBJ2-7; no firm D call. Deletions cut 3 bases from V and 6 bases from J, with 9 bases between. Germline-derived CDR1 and CDR2 are MNHEY and SMNVEV (reference sequence). The CDR3 is 12 residues long. The CDR3 loop is CASSFHASEQYF. The CDR3 bases are TGTGCCAGCAGTTTCCACGCAAGCGAGCAGTACTTC.

This rearrangement joins TRBV20-1 to TRBJ2-4, with no clear D. Germline CDR1 and CDR2: DFQATT and SNEGSKA (reference sequence). The CDR3 totals 11 residues. Trimming cost V 7 bases and J 6 bases, with 10 bases left between them. CDR3 DNA sequence: TGCAGTGTCGGTGACGTAAACATTCAGTACTTC. Protein: CSVGDVNIQYF.

The V call is TRBV6-2 or TRBV6-3, the J call TRBJ1-2; the D gene is possibly TRBD1 (5 bases). The CDR3 spans 15 residues. V was cut by 2 bases and J by 3 bases, with 13 bases left in between. Germline V gives CDR1 MNHEY, CDR2 SVGEGT. Here the CDR3 reads CASSYAGQLDYGYTF. The CDR3 nucleotides are TGTGCCAGCAGTTACGCGGGGCAACTGGACTATGGCTACACCTTC.

The CDR3 DNA follows: TGTGCCAGCTCACCTATAGGGGATTATGGCTACACCTTC. Its translation: CASSPIGDYGYTF. The rearrangement joins TRBV18 to TRBJ1-2; maybe TRBD1 (5 bases). Trimming pared 3 bases from V and 5 bases from J, leaving 10 bases between. The length of the CDR3 is 13 residues. Germline V gene data show CDR1 as KGHSH and CDR2 as LQKENI.

The CDR3 nucleotides are TGTGCCAGCAGTCCAACCGGGACAGGCTCCCAGCATTTT. It is translated as CASSPTGTGSQHF. The chain recombines TRBV12-3 or TRBV12-4 with TRBJ1-5; 8 bases align to TRBD1. CDR3 size: 13 residues. V trimming: 5 bases; J trimming: 11 bases; junction bases outside the gene matches: 8.

The chain combines TRBV18 with TRBJ1-1; 10 bases align to TRBD1. The trim removed 3 bases at V and 4 bases at J, leaving 5 bases unmatched. Per germline, CDR1 KGHSH and CDR2 LQKENI. The CDR3 covers 15 residues. The CDR3 DNA reads TGTGCCAGCTCACCCTTCCGGACAGGGGGCACTGAAGCTTTCTTT. Translated: CASSPFRTGGTEAFF. Variable domain in full (rest from reference TRBV18 and TRBJ1-1): NAGVMQNPRHLVRRRGQEARLRCSPMKGHSHVYWYRQLPEEGLKFMVYLQKENIIDESGMPKERFSAEFPKEGPSILRIQQVVRGDSAAYFCASSPFRTGGTEAFFGQGTRLTVV.

The V gene is TRBV4-1, the J gene TRBJ1-5; D might be TRBD1 (5 bases). Trimming left V 0 bases short and J 0 bases short, with 21 bases between. The CDR3 contains 20 residues. Germline V gene data show CDR1 as MGHRA and CDR2 as YSYEKL. CDR3 in amino acids: CASSQEGPGNGAYSNQPQHF. The DNA of the CDR3 is TGCGCCAGCAGCCAAGAGGGCCCGGGCAATGGGGCTTATAGCAATCAGCCCCAGCATTTT.

The chain joins TRBV4-2 to TRBJ2-3; 7 nucleotides match TRBD2. The J segment lost 3 bases and the V segment lost 0 bases, leaving 6 bases of the junction unmatched. Germline V CDR1 and CDR2: LGHNA, YNFKEQ. The CDR3 covers 16 residues. CDR3 sequence (DNA): TGTGCCAGCAGCCAAGATTCGGGGGGAAAGACAGATACGCAGTATTTT. Amino acid sequence: CASSQDSGGKTDTQYF.

J is TRBJ1-1 and V is TRBV2, with a weak D call TRBD1 (6 bases). V was trimmed by 7 bases and J by 1 base, leaving 13 bases between them. The germline V gene encodes CDR1 SNHLY and CDR2 FYNNEI. The CDR3 sequence is 14 residues long. The CDR3: CASKRTDENTEAFF. CDR3 sequence (DNA): TGTGCCAGCAAAAGGACAGATGAGAACACTGAAGCTTTCTTT.